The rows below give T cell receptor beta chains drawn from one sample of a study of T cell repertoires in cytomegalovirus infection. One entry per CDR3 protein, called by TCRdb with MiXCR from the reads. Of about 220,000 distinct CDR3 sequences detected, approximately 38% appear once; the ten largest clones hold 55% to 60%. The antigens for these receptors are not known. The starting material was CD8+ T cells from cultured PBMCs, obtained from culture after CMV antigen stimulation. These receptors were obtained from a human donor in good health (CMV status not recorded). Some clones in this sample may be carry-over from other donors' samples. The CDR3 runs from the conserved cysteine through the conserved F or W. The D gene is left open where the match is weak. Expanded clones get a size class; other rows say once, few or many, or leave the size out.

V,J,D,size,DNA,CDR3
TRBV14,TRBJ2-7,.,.,TGTGCCAGCAGCCAAGGGAGACAGAATTACGAGCAGTACTTC,CASSQGRQNYEQYF
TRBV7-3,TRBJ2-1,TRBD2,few,TGTGCCAGCAGCCCCTCCCCACTAGCGGGCCCTAGCTCCTACAATGAGCAGTTCTTC,CASSPSPLAGPSSYNEQFF
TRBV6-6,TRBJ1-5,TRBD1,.,TGTGCCAGCAGTTACTCGATCGGACAGGGGGCCGATCAGCCCCAGCATTTT,CASSYSIGQGADQPQHF
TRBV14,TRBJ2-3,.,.,TGTGCCAGCAGCCAAGTTCTCACAGATACGCAGTATTTT,CASSQVLTDTQYF
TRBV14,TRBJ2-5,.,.,TGTGCCAGCAGCCAAAGGAGACTGAAAGAGACCCAGTACTTC,CASSQRRLKETQYF
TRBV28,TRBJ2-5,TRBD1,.,TGTGCCAGCAGCCCGAGACAACCGGGACAGGGGGAAGAGACCCAGTACTTC,CASSPRQPGQGEETQYF
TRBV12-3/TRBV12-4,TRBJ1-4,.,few,TGTGCCAGCAGTCCCCTTTTAGGGGACCCGCAGTCAACTAATGAAAAACTGTTTTTT,CASSPLLGDPQSTNEKLFF
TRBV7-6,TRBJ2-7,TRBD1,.,TGTGCCAGCAGCGCGAGGGACAGGGATAATGGCTACGCGCAGTACTTC,CASSARDRDNGYAQYF
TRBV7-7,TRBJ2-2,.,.,TGTGCCAGCAGCCATACGGGGACCGGGGAGCTGTTTTTT,CASSHTGTGELFF
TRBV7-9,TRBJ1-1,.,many,TGTGCCAGCAGCTCAAGGGACTTTGGGAACACTGAAGCTTTCTTT,CASSSRDFGNTEAFF
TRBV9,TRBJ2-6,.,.,TGTGCCAGCAGCGTGTGGCCCAGGGGATCAATCACAGGACAGTCCTCTCTGGGGGCCAACGTCCTGACTTTC,CASSVWPRGSITGQSSLGANVLTF
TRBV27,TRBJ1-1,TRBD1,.,TGTGCCAGCAGTTTATCCGGGGACAGGGGGCCTGAAGCTTTCTTT,CASSLSGDRGPEAFF
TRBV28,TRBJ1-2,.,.,TGTGCCAGCAGTCCCGCGAAGGTTGCGAAATATGGCTACACCTTC,CASSPAKVAKYGYTF
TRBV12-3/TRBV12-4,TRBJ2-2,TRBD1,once,TGTGCCAGCAGTGGACAGGTCCCACCGGACACCGGGGAGCTGTTTTTT,CASSGQVPPDTGELFF
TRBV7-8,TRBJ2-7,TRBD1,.,TGCGCCAGCAGCTTGTCACTGATCGGGACAGATCTCTACGAGCCGTACTTC,CASSLSLIGTDLYEPYF
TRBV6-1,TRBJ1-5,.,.,TGTGCCAGCAGTGAAAGATGGGGCGACAATCAGCCCCAGCATTTT,CASSERWGDNQPQHF
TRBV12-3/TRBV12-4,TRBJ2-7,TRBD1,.,TGTGCCAGCAGGGCCTCGCCGGGGACAGCCGAGCAGTACTTC,CASRASPGTAEQYF
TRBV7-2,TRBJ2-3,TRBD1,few,TGTGCCAGCAGCTTAGGGGACAGGCACAAAATCACAGATACGCAGTATTTT,CASSLGDRHKITDTQYF
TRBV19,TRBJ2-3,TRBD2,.,TGTGCCAGTAGTATAGCGGGGGGGCCAGATACGCAGTATTTT,CASSIAGGPDTQYF
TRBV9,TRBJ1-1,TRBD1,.,TGTGCCAGCAGCGAGCTCACCGGGACAGGGGGCACTGAAGCTTTCTTT,CASSELTGTGGTEAFF
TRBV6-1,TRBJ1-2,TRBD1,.,TGTGCCAGCAGTGAAGGCGCCGGGACAGGGTCGGATGGCTACACCTTC,CASSEGAGTGSDGYTF
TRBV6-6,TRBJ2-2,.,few,TGTGCCAGCAGTTACTCTGGGACTACCGGGGAGCTGTTTTTT,CASSYSGTTGELFF
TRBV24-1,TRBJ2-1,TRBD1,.,TGTGCCACCAGTGATGTAAGACAGGGTTTCTCCTACAATGAGCAGTTCTTC,CATSDVRQGFSYNEQFF
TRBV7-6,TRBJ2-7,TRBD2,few,TGTGCCAGCAGCCGGGGACTAGCGGGAGTAGGATACGAGCAGTACTTC,CASSRGLAGVGYEQYF